This TCR beta chain was sequenced for a study of cytomegalovirus exposure and HLA in healthy donors. Study-wide results and limits: Among the sequence variants, a highly shared cluster was likely an artifact of sequencing. An analysis that was carried out later associated 15,000 to 20,000 TCR beta sequences with HLA alleles at 0.05 false discovery rate. Researchers reported in a later analysis that common viral pathogens appeared linked to several top clusters. Relative to the roughly 700-donor mean, N-insertions were reportedly fewer in an Asian-associated ancestry cluster in a later analysis.

It was with 60 Vbeta and 13 Jbeta primers that the PCR ran. TCRdb's copy holds only in-frame clones and misses some; the assay was immunoSEQ multiplex PCR. The sample contains about 200,000 clones, over 60% of which appear only once. The CDR3 length is 16 residues. Per germline, CDR1 SSHAT and CDR2 FNYEAQ (reference sequence). About this clone: Its specificity is not known. One end of the junction does not line up with germline, which may come from a read error.

The receptor's source is a man between 18 and 35 years old in good health and CMV-seronegative. The sample consisted of PBMCs. The chain is built from TRBV7-7 and TRBJ1-1; tentative D call: TRBD1 (6 bases). CDR3 residues: CASSLLPTGPNTEAFF. CDR3 nucleotides: TGTGCTAGCAGCTTACTCCCGACAGGTCCGAACACTGAAGCTTTCTTT.